The source of this T cell receptor beta chain is a study of blood T cell repertoires in COVID-19. The data were produced by immunoSEQ multiplex PCR, yet TCRdb's version contains in-frame clones alone and is incomplete. The sample includes fewer than 250,000 clones, 84% of them seen just once. This clone has a single count. This CDR3 spans 15 amino acids. V dropped 1 base and J dropped 2 bases, with 10 bases sitting between them. Germline CDR1 is SGHNT and CDR2 is YYREEE (reference sequence). The chain employs TRBV5-4 and TRBJ1-5; a weak D match, TRBD1 (6 bases). The sequencing sample was made of peripheral blood. This sequence was found in a man aged 45 to 65 with acute or convalescent COVID-19. This CDR3 is CASSLSGAGNQPQHF. The CDR3 nucleotides are TGTGCCAGCAGCTTGTCAGGGGCCGGCAATCAGCCCCAGCATTTT.